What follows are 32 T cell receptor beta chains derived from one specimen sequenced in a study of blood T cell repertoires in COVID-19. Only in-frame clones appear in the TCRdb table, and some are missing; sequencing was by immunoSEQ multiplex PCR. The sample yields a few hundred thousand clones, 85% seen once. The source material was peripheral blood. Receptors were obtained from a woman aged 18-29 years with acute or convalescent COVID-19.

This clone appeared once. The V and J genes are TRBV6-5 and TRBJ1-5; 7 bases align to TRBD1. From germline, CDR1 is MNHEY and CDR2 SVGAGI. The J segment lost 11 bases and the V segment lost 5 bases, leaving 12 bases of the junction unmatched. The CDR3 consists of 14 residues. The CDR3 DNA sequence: TGTGCCAGCAGTACACAGGGGTGGGAAGGGGCCCAGCATTTT. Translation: CASSTQGWEGAQHF.

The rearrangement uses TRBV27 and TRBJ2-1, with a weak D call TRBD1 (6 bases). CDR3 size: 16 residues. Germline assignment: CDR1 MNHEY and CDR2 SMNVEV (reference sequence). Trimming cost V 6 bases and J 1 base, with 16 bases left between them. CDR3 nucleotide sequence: TGTGCCAGCAGGGACTCAGGGGATAGATCCTACAATGAGCAGTTCTTC. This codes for CASRDSGDRSYNEQFF.

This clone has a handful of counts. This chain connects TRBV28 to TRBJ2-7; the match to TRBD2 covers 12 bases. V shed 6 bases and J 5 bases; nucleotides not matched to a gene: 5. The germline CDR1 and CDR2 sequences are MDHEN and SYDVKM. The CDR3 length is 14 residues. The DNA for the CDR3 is TGTGCCAGCAGCCGGACTAGCGGGATTAACGAGCAGTACTTC. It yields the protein CASSRTSGINEQYF.

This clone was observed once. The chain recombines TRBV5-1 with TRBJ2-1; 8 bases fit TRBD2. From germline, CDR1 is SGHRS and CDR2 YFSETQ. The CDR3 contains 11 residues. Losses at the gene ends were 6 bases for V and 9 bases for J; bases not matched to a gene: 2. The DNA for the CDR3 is TGCGCCAGCATCGGGAGGGGTGAGCAGTTCTTC. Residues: CASIGRGEQFF.

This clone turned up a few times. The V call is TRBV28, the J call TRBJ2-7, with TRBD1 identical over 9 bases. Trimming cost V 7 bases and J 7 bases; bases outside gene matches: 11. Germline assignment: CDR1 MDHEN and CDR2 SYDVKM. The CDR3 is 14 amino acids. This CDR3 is CASTLLGQGFEQYF. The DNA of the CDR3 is TGTGCCAGCACCTTACTGGGACAGGGTTTTGAGCAGTACTTC.

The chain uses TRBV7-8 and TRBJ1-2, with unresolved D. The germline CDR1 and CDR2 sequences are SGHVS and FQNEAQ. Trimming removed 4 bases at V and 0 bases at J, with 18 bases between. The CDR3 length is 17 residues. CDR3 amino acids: CASSSNIYRPPNYGYTF. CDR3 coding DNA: TGTGCCAGCAGCTCAAATATTTACAGACCACCTAACTATGGCTACACCTTC.

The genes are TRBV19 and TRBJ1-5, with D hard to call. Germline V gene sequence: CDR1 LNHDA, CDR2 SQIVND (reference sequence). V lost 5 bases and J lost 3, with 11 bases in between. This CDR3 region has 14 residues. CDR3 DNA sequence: TGTGCCAGTAGTGTACCGGGATACAATCAGCCCCAGCATTTT. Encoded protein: CASSVPGYNQPQHF.

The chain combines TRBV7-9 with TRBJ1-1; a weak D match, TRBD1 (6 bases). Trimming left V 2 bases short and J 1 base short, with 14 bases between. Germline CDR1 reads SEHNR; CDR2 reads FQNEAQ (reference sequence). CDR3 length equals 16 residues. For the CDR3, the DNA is TGTGCCAGCAGCTTATCCGCCGGGACACCGAACACTGAAGCTTTCTTT. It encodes CASSLSAGTPNTEAFF.

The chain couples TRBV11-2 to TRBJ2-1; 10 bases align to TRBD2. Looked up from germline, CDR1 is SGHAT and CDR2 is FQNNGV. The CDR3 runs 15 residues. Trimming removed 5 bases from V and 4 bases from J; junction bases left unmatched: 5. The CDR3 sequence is CASSLKREGYNEQFF. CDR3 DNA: TGTGCCAGCAGCCTAAAGCGGGAGGGGTACAATGAGCAGTTCTTC.

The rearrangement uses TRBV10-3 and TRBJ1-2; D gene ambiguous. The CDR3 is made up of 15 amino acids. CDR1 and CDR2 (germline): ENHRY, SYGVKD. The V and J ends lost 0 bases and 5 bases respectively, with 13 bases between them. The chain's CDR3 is CAISESTPPEYGYTF. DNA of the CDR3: TGTGCCATCAGTGAGTCGACCCCCCCGGAGTATGGCTACACCTTC.

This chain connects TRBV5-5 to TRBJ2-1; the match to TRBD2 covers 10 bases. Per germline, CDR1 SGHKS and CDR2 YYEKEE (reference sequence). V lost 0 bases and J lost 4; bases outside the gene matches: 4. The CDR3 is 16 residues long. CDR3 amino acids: CASSLEREGRYNEQFF. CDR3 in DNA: TGTGCCAGCAGCTTGGAGCGGGAGGGCCGGTACAATGAGCAGTTCTTC.

This CDR3 reads CASSQVGLTGLTSNTEAFF. CDR3 nucleotides: TGCGCCAGCAGCCAAGTAGGGTTAACAGGGTTAACCTCGAACACTGAAGCTTTCTTT. V usage is TRBV4-1 and J usage is TRBJ1-1; TRBD1 might be the D (6 bases). CDR1 is MGHRA and CDR2 is YSYEKL in the germline V gene. The CDR3 loop spans 19 amino acids. V gave up 1 base and J gave up 1 base, with 22 bases separating them.

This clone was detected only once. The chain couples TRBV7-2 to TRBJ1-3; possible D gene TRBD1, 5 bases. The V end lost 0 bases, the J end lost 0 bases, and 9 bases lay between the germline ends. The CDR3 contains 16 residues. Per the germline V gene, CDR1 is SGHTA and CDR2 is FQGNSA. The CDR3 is CASSLAPTGSGNTIYF. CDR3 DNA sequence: TGTGCCAGCAGCTTAGCGCCAACAGGCTCTGGAAACACCATATATTTT.

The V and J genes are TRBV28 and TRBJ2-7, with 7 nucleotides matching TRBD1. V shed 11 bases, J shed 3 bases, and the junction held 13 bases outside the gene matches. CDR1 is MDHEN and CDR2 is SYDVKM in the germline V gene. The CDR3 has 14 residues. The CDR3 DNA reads TGTGCCGCATTCTCCCGGGGACAGATCTACGAGCAGTACTTC. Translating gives CAAFSRGQIYEQYF.

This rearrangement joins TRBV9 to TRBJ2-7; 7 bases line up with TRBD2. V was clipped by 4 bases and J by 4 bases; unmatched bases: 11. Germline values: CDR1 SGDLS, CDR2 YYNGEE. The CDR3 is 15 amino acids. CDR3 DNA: TGTGCCAGCAGCCGAGTTGGTAGCGGGCCTTACGAGCAGTACTTC. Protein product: CASSRVGSGPYEQYF.

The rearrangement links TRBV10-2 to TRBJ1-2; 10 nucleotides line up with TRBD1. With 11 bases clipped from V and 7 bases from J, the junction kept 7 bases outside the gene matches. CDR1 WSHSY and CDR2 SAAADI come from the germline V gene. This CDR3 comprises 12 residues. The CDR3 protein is CACETGGGGYTF. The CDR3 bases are TGCGCCTGCGAGACAGGGGGCGGTGGCTACACCTTC.

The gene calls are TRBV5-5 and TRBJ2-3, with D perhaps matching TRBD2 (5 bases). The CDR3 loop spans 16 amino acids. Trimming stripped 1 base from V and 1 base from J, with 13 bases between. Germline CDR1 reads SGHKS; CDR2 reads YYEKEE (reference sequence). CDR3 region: CASSLSPAVGTDTQYF. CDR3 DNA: TGTGCCAGCAGCTTGAGTCCAGCGGTAGGCACAGATACGCAGTATTTT.

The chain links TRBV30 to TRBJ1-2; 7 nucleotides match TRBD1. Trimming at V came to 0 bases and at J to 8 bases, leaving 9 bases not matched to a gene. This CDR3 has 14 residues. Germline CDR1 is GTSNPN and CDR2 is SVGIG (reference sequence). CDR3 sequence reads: CAWSVGHRGLGYTF. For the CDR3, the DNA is TGTGCCTGGAGTGTAGGGCACAGGGGCCTGGGCTACACCTTC.

In DNA form, the CDR3 reads TGTGCCATCAGTGACCCGACTACTACAGATACGCAGTATTTT. This encodes CAISDPTTTDTQYF. The chain has TRBV10-3 and TRBJ2-3; a possible D gene is TRBD2 (5 bases). This CDR3 spans 14 amino acids. Germline V gene lookup returns CDR1 ENHRY and CDR2 SYGVKD. V lost 3 bases to trimming and J lost 3 bases, with 10 bases between them.

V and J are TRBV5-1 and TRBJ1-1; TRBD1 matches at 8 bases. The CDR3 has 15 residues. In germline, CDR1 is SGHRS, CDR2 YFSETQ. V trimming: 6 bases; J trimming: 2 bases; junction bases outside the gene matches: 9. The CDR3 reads CASTSRTGSNTEAFF. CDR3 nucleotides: TGCGCCAGCACCTCTCGGACAGGGAGTAACACTGAAGCTTTCTTT.

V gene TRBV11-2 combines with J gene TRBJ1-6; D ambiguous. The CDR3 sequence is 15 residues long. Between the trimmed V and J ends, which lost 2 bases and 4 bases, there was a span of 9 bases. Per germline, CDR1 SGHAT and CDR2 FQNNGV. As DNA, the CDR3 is TGTGCCAGCAGCTTAAAAGCAGGTTATAATTCACCCCTCCACTTT. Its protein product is CASSLKAGYNSPLHF.

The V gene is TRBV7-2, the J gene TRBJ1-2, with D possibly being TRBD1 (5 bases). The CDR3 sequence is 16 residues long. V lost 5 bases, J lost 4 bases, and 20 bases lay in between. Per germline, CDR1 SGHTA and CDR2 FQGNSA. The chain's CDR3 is CASSRAGVGNLYGYTF. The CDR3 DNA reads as TGTGCCAGCAGCCGCGCGGGGGTCGGGAACCTCTATGGCTACACCTTC.

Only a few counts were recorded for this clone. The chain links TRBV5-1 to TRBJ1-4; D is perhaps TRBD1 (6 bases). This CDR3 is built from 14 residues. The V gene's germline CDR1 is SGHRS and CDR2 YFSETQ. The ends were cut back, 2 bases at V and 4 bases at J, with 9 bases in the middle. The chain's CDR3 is CASSLEGVNEKLFF. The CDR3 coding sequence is TGCGCCAGCAGCTTAGAGGGGGTTAATGAAAAACTGTTTTTT.

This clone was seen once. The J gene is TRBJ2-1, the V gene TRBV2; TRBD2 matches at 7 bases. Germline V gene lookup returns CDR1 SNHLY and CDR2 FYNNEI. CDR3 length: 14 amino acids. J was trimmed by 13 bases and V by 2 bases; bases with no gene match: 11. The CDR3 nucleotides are TGTGCCAGCAGTGAAAAGGAGGTAGCGGGTTTTCAGTTCTTC. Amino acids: CASSEKEVAGFQFF.

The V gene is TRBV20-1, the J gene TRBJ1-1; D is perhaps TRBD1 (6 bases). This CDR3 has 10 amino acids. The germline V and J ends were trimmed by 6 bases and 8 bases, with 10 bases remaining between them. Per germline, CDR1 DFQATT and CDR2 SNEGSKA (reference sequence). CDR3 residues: CSADRGEAFF. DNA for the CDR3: TGCAGTGCCGATAGGGGGGAAGCTTTCTTT.

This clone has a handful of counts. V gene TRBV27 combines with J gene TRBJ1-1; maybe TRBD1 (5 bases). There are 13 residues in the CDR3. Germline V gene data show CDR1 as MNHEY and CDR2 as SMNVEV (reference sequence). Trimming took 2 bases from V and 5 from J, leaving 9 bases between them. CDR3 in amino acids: CASSLRGYTEAFF. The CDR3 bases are TGTGCCAGCAGTTTAAGGGGATATACTGAAGCTTTCTTT.

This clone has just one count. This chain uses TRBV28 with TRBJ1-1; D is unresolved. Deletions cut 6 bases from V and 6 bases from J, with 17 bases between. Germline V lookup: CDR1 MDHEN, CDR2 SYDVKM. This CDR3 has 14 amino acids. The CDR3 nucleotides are TGTGCCAGCAGAAAAATGGTAGCATCATCTGAAGCTTTCTTT. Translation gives CASRKMVASSEAFF.

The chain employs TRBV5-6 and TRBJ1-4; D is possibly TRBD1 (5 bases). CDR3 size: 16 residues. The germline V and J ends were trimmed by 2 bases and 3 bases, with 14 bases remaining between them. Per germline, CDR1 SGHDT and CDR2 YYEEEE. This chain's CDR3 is CASSFRVSWANEKLFF. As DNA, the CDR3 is TGTGCCAGCAGCTTCAGGGTATCTTGGGCTAATGAAAAACTGTTTTTT.

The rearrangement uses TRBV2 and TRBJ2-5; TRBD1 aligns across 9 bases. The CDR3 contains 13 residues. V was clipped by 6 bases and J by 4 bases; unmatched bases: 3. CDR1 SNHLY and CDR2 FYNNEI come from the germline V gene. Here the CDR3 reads CASREQGAETQYF. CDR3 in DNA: TGTGCCAGCAGGGAACAGGGGGCAGAGACCCAGTACTTC.

The CDR3 region has the DNA TGTGCCAGCAGCTTGAGTTCGGACACCGGGGAGCTGTTTTTT. It encodes CASSLSSDTGELFF. The rearrangement links TRBV5-4 to TRBJ2-2, with D unresolved. The CDR3 is 14 residues long. Germline CDR1 and CDR2: SGHNT and YYREEE (reference sequence). With 1 base removed from V and 3 bases from J, the gap between germline ends came to 7 bases.

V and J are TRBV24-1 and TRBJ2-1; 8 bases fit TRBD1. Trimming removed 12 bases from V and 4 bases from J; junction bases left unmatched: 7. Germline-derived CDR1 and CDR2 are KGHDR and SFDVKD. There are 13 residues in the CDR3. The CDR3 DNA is TGTGCCTCCCGGGACAGGACATACAATGAGCAGTTCTTC. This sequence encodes CASRDRTYNEQFF.

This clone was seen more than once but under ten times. The CDR3 is CASSDLRVQYF. CDR3 nucleotides: TGTGCCAGCAGTGATTTGAGAGTGCAGTACTTC. The rearrangement uses TRBV2 and TRBJ2-7, with D unclear. CDR1 SNHLY and CDR2 FYNNEI come from the germline V gene. The CDR3 runs to 11 residues. V was cut by 3 bases and J by 9 bases, with 9 bases left in between.